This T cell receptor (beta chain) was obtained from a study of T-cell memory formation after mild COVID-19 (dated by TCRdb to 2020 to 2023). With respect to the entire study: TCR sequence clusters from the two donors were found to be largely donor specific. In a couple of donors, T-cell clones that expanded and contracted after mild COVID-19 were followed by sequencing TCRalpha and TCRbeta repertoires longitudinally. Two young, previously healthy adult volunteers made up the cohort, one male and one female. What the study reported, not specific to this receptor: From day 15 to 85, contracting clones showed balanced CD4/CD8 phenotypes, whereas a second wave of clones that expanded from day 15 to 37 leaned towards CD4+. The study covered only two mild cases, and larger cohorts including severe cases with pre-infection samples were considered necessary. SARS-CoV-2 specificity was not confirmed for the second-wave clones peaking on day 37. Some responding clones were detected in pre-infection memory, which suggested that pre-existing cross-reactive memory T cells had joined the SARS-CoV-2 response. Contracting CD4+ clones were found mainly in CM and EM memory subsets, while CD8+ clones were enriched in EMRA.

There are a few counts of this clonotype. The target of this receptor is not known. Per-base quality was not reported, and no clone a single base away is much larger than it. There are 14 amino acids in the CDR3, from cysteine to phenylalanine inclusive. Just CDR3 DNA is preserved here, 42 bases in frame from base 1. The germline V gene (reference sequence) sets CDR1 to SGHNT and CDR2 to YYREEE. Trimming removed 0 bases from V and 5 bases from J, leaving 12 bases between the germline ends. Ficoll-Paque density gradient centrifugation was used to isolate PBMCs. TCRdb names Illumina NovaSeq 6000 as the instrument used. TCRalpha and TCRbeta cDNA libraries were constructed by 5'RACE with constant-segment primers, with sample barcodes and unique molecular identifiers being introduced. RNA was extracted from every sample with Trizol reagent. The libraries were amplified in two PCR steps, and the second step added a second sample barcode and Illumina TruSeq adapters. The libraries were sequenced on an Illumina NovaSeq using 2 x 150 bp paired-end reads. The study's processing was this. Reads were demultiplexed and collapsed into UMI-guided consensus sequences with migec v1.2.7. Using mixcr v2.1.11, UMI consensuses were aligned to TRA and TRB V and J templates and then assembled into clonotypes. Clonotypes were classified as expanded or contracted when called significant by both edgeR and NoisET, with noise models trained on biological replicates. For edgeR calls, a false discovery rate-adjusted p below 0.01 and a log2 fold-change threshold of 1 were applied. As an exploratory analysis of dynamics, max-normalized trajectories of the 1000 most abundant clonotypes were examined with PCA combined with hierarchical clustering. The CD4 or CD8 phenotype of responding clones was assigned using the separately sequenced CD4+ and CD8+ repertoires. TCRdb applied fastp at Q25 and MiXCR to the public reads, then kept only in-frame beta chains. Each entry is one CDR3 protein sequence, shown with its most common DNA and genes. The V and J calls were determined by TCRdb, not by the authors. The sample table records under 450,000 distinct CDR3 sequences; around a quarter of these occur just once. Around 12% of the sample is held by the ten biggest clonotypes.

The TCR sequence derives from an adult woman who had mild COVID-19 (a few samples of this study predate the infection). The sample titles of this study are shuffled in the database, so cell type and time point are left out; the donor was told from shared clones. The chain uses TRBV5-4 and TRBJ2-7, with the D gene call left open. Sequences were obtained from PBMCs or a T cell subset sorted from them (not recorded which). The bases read TGTGCCAGCAGCTTGGGGGTCCGATCGGACGAGCAGTACTTC. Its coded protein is CASSLGVRSDEQYF.